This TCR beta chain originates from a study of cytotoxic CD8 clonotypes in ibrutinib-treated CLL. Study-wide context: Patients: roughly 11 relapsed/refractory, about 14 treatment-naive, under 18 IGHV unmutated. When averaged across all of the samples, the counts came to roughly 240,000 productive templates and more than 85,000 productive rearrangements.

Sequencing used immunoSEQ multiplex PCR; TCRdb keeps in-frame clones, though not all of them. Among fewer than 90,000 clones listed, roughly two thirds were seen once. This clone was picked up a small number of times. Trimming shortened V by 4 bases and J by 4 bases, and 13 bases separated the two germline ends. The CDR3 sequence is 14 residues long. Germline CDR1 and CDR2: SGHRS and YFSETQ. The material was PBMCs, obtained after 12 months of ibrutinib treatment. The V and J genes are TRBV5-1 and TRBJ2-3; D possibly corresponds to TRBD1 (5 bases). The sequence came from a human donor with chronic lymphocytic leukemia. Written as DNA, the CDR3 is TGCGCCAGCAGCCCCAGACAGTCCCCAGATACGCAGTATTTT. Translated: CASSPRQSPDTQYF. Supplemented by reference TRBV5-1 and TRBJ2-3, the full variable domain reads KAGVTQTPRYLIKTRGQQVTLSCSPISGHRSVSWYQQTPGQGLQFLFEYFSETQRNKGNFPGRFSGRQFSNSRSEMNVSTLELGDSALYLCASSPRQSPDTQYFGPGTRLTVL.